Listed below are T cell receptor beta chains from one sample, sequenced in a study of blood T cell repertoires in COVID-19. Using immunoSEQ multiplex PCR, the repertoire was profiled, and TCRdb retains in-frame clones only, with some absent. This sample has roughly 250,000 clones; 80% to 85% occur once, and the top ten carry around 3%. The sample was peripheral blood. The origin of the receptors is a woman between 55 and 75 years old with active or convalescent COVID-19. The CDR3 runs from the conserved cysteine through the conserved F or W. D genes are given only for firm matches. Clone size is not always given. Where it is, it says once, few, many or a class for expanded clones.

>TRBD1|NA|TRBJ2-1|TRBV7-8
CASSLGQRQGRGNEQFF
TGTGCCAGCAGCTTAGGCCAACGACAGGGGAGAGGGAATGAGCAGTTCTTC
>TRBD2|NA|TRBJ2-7|TRBV19
CASSIRGGGSYEQYF
TGTGCCAGTAGTATACGGGGCGGGGGGTCCTACGAGCAGTACTTC
>TRBD1|NA|TRBJ1-5|TRBV10-2
CASSDREGPQHF
TGCGCCAGCTCAGACAGGGAAGGGCCCCAGCATTTT
>NA|NA|TRBJ1-2|TRBV4-2
CATRSANYGYTF
TGTGCCACCCGGTCCGCTAACTATGGCTACACCTTC
>NA|NA|TRBJ1-5|TRBV3-1/TRBV3-2
CASSQGSGDQPQHF
TGTGCCAGCAGCCAAGGCTCGGGGGATCAGCCCCAGCATTTT
>NA|NA|TRBJ1-5|TRBV5-1
CASSLEGGGQPQHF
TGCGCCAGCAGCTTGGAGGGGGGAGGGCAGCCCCAGCATTTT
>NA|NA|TRBJ1-1|TRBV7-2
CASNLQGNTEAFF
TGTGCCAGCAACTTACAGGGGAACACTGAAGCTTTCTTT
>NA|NA|TRBJ2-5|TRBV30
CAWSVEGGRVTQYF
TGTGCCTGGAGTGTAGAGGGGGGGCGCGTAACCCAGTACTTC
>TRBD1|NA|TRBJ1-1|TRBV5-1
CASRARGRPNTEAFF
TGCGCCAGCAGAGCGAGGGGGCGGCCGAACACTGAAGCTTTCTTT
>NA|NA|TRBJ2-7|TRBV5-4
CASNSGSSYEQYF
TGTGCCAGCAACTCAGGCTCCTCCTACGAGCAGTACTTC
>NA|NA|TRBJ2-3|TRBV10-1
CAAMRCGDPTYTDTQYF
TGCGCCGCGATGAGATGCGGGGACCCCACCTACACAGATACGCAGTATTTT
>NA|once|TRBJ1-2|TRBV5-6
CASSLPGQNYGYTF
TGTGCCAGCAGCTTGCCGGGACAAAACTATGGCTACACCTTC
>TRBD2|NA|TRBJ2-1|TRBV27
CASRSGGGPEQFF
TGTGCCAGCAGGTCGGGGGGAGGTCCTGAGCAGTTCTTC
>NA|NA|TRBJ1-1|TRBV7-9
CASSLQGENTEAFF
TGTGCCAGCAGCTTACAAGGAGAGAACACTGAAGCTTTCTTT
>TRBD1|NA|TRBJ2-7|TRBV7-9
CASSPPFDRGRNYEQYF
TGTGCCAGCAGCCCCCCCTTCGACAGGGGGCGGAACTACGAGCAGTACTTC
>TRBD1|NA|TRBJ1-2|TRBV19
CASSKSGSGTGNGYTF
TGTGCCAGTAGTAAAAGTGGTTCGGGGACAGGGAATGGCTACACCTTC
>NA|NA|TRBJ1-2|TRBV4-3
CASSQVSGYSGYTF
TGCGCCAGCAGCCAGGTCTCCGGGTATTCGGGCTACACCTTC
>NA|NA|TRBJ2-4|TRBV12-1
CASSFGASGGPCFVSDF
TGTGCCAGCAGCTTTGGTGCTAGCGGGGGCCCGTGTTTCGTTTCCGACTTC
>TRBD1|once|TRBJ1-1|TRBV7-9
CASSPGQGWTEAFF
TGTGCCAGCAGCCCTGGACAGGGCTGGACTGAAGCTTTCTTT
>NA|NA|TRBJ1-1|TRBV13
CASSLRRGSGDTEAFF
TGTGCCAGCAGCTTAAGGAGGGGTTCCGGGGACACTGAAGCTTTCTTT
>NA|NA|TRBJ1-4|TRBV19
CASSIQGRDEKLFF
TGTGCCAGTAGTATACAGGGGAGAGATGAAAAACTGTTTTTT
>TRBD1|NA|TRBJ2-5|TRBV6-5
CASSWTGVETQYF
TGTGCCAGCAGCTGGACAGGGGTAGAGACCCAGTACTTC
>NA|NA|TRBJ2-7|TRBV7-2
CASSLVQDPIYEQYF
TGTGCCAGCAGCTTGGTCCAGGATCCCATCTACGAGCAGTACTTC
>TRBD1|NA|TRBJ1-2|TRBV11-2
CASRPGGGNYGYTF
TGTGCCAGCAGACCAGGGGGCGGGAACTATGGCTACACCTTC
>TRBD1|NA|TRBJ1-2|TRBV9
CASSVEPTGDFGYTF
TGTGCCAGCAGCGTAGAACCCACAGGGGACTTCGGCTACACCTTC
>NA|once|TRBJ2-1|TRBV19
CASSIGTVSSYNEQFF
TGTGCCAGTAGTATAGGGACAGTGAGCTCCTACAATGAGCAGTTCTTC
>NA|NA|TRBJ1-2|TRBV2
CASNAGGGGYGYTF
TGTGCCAGCAACGCCGGGGGCGGGGGGTATGGCTACACCTTC
>NA|NA|TRBJ1-5|TRBV5-6
CASSLGGDYQPQHF
TGTGCCAGCAGCTTGGGGGGAGATTATCAGCCCCAGCATTTT
>TRBD1|NA|TRBJ2-7|TRBV19
CASSIRDSYEQYF
TGTGCCAGTAGTATAAGGGACAGCTACGAGCAGTACTTC
>TRBD1|NA|TRBJ1-2|TRBV7-6
CASSFRGPRNF
TGTGCCAGCAGCTTCAGGGGGCCTCGTAATTTC
>NA|NA|TRBJ1-5|TRBV27
CASKEGGPNQPQHF
TGTGCCAGCAAGGAGGGGGGGCCTAATCAGCCCCAGCATTTT
>TRBD2|NA|TRBJ2-5|TRBV9
CASSVVGLGQETQYF
TGTGCCAGCAGCGTAGTGGGACTAGGCCAAGAGACCCAGTACTTC
>TRBD1|NA|TRBJ1-3|TRBV9
CASSAKATGAGNTIYF
TGTGCCAGCAGCGCTAAAGCGACAGGGGCTGGAAACACCATATATTTT
>NA|NA|TRBJ1-1|TRBV27
CASSLSPLRRTEAFF
TGTGCCAGCAGCCTCTCCCCCTTGAGGCGGACTGAAGCTTTCTTT
>NA|NA|TRBJ1-2|TRBV21-1
CASSKARTGANYGYTF
TGTGCCAGCAGCAAAGCGAGGACAGGAGCTAACTATGGCTACACCTTC
>TRBD2|few|TRBJ2-5|TRBV2
CASNGGWETQYF
TGTGCCAGCAACGGGGGGTGGGAGACCCAGTACTTC
>NA|NA|TRBJ2-7|TRBV9
CASSVGAGQTYEQYF
TGTGCCAGCAGCGTAGGTGCGGGACAGACTTACGAGCAGTACTTC
>NA|NA|TRBJ2-2|TRBV5-5
CASSEEAAANTGELFF
TGTGCCAGCAGCGAAGAGGCAGCAGCGAACACCGGGGAGCTGTTTTTT
>TRBD2|NA|TRBJ2-3|TRBV5-1
CASSLGHGEGDTQYF
TGCGCCAGCAGCTTGGGCCACGGGGAGGGGGATACGCAGTATTTT
>TRBD1|NA|TRBJ2-2|TRBV5-5
CASSPWTGPANTGELFF
TGTGCCAGCAGCCCCTGGACAGGGCCAGCGAACACCGGGGAGCTGTTTTTT
>NA|NA|TRBJ2-3|TRBV3-1/TRBV3-2
CASSQGRTNAQYF
TGTGCCAGCAGCCAAGGCCGGACAAATGCGCAGTATTTT
>TRBD2|NA|TRBJ2-3|TRBV6-4
CASRDSSGGSDTQYF
TGTGCCAGCAGGGACTCTAGCGGGGGATCTGATACGCAGTATTTT
>NA|NA|TRBJ1-3|TRBV7-8
CASSLGLQGNTIYF
TGTGCCAGCAGCTTAGGCCTTCAGGGAAACACCATATATTTT
>TRBD1|NA|TRBJ1-4|TRBV29-1
CSVEGGTAPGEKLFF
TGCAGCGTTGAAGGGGGGACAGCCCCCGGGGAAAAACTGTTTTTT
>TRBD1|NA|TRBJ2-3|TRBV4-2
CASSQDFTQGVADTQYF
TGTGCCAGCAGCCAAGATTTCACCCAGGGGGTGGCAGATACGCAGTATTTT
>TRBD2|NA|TRBJ2-5|TRBV6-2/TRBV6-3
CASSRPGAGRETQYF
TGTGCCAGCAGTAGGCCTGGAGCGGGGAGGGAGACCCAGTACTTC
>TRBD1|NA|TRBJ1-6|TRBV7-9
CASSLAGQGRNNSPLHF
TGTGCCAGCAGCTTAGCAGGACAGGGTCGGAACAATTCACCCCTCCACTTT
>TRBD2|NA|TRBJ2-7|TRBV14
CASSQASSGGRPWYEQYF
TGTGCCAGCAGCCAAGCGTCGAGCGGGGGCCGACCCTGGTACGAGCAGTACTTC
>NA|NA|TRBJ1-1|TRBV30
CAWSVQVETEAFF
TGTGCCTGGAGTGTACAGGTAGAAACTGAAGCTTTCTTT
>TRBD2|NA|TRBJ2-1|TRBV3-1/TRBV3-2
CASSQAPSGGPLNEQFF
TGTGCCAGCAGCCAAGCCCCTAGCGGGGGGCCCCTCAATGAGCAGTTCTTC
>NA|NA|TRBJ1-2|TRBV6-4
CASSDPYKEEGGYTF
TGTGCCAGCAGTGACCCGTACAAGGAGGAGGGTGGCTACACCTTC
>NA|once|TRBJ1-5|TRBV11-2
CASSLGREGQPQHF
TGTGCCAGCAGCTTAGGCAGGGAAGGTCAGCCCCAGCATTTT
>NA|few|TRBJ2-6|TRBV19
CASSPRGGLSGANVLTF
TGTGCCAGTAGTCCGAGGGGAGGCCTCTCTGGGGCCAACGTCCTGACTTTC
>TRBD1|NA|TRBJ1-2|TRBV27
CASSLSPQGALNYGYTF
TGTGCCAGCAGTTTATCCCCACAGGGGGCCCTTAACTATGGCTACACCTTC
>NA|NA|TRBJ2-2|TRBV7-9
CASSLEYDQRYTGELFF
TGTGCCAGCAGCTTAGAGTATGACCAGCGATATACCGGGGAGCTGTTTTTT
>NA|NA|TRBJ1-1|TRBV5-1
CASTQRGNTEAFF
TGCGCCAGCACTCAAAGAGGGAACACTGAAGCTTTCTTT
>NA|NA|TRBJ1-2|TRBV7-9
CASSLTGSNYGYTF
TGTGCCAGCAGCTTAACAGGGTCTAACTATGGCTACACCTTC
>NA|once|TRBJ1-1|TRBV9
CASSVEPAYNTEAFF
TGTGCCAGCAGCGTAGAGCCCGCATATAACACTGAAGCTTTCTTT